In this sample, the clone carrying this T cell receptor beta chain turned up a few times. Its antigen is currently unknown. This record comes from a study of T cell repertoires in cytomegalovirus infection. Study-wide results and caveats: Cumulative public TCR beta family frequency identified carriers of CMV plus the relevant HLA.

In TCRdb, the reads were re-called with MiXCR into one record per CDR3 protein. The table has 300,000 to 400,000 distinct CDR3 sequences, approximately 18% seen once. The sequence came from a human donor in good health (CMV status not recorded). Some clones in this sample may be carry-over from other donors' samples. Sequencing was carried out using PBMCs.

CDR3 loop: CAVRRDRVADTQYF. The CDR3 DNA reads as TGTGCCGTACGGCGGGACAGGGTTGCAGATACGCAGTATTTT. The chain employs TRBV10-3 and TRBJ2-3; 9 bases agree with TRBD1. The V gene's germline CDR1 is ENHRY and CDR2 SYGVKD. With 11 bases clipped from V and 4 bases from J, the junction kept 10 bases outside the gene matches. The CDR3 length is 14 residues.